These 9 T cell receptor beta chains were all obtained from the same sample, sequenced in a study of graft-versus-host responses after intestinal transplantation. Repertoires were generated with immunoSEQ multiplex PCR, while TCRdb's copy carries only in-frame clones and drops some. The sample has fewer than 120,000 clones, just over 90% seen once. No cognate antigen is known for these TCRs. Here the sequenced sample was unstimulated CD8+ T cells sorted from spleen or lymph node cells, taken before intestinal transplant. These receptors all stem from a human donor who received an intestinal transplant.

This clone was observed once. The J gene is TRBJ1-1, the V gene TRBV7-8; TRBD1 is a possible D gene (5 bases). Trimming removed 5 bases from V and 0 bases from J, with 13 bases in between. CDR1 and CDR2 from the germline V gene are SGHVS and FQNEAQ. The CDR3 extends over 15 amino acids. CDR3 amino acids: CASSLRQRLNTEAFF. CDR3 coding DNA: TGTGCCAGCAGCCTCAGACAGAGATTGAACACTGAAGCTTTCTTT.

The DNA for the CDR3 is TGTGCCTGGATCCCGGAGGGTATTTTTGGAAACACCATATATTTT. Translation gives CAWIPEGIFGNTIYF. The chain couples TRBV30 to TRBJ1-3; D is uncertain. V gave up 4 bases and J gave up 3 bases, with 16 bases separating them. CDR1 and CDR2 from the germline V gene are GTSNPN and SVGIG (reference sequence). This CDR3 region has 15 residues. The full variable domain, rest sourced from reference TRBV30 and TRBJ1-3, is SQTIHQWPATLVQPVGSPLSLECTVEGTSNPNLYWYRQAAGRGLQLLFYSVGIGQISSEVPQNLSASRPQDRQFILSSKKLLLSDSGFYLCAWIPEGIFGNTIYFGEGSWLTVV.

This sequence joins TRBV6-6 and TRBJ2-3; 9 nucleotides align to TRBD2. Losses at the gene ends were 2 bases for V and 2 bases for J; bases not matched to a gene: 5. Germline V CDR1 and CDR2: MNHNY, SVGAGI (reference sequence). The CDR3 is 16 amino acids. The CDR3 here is CASSYNSGRYTDTQYF. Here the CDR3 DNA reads TGTGCCAGCAGTTACAACAGCGGGAGGTACACAGATACGCAGTATTTT.

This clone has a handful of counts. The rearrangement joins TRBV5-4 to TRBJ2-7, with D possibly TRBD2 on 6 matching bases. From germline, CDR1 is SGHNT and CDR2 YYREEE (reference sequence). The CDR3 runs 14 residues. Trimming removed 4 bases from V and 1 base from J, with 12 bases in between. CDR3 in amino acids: CASSAPGTSYEQYF. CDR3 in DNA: TGTGCCAGCAGCGCTCCCGGGACTTCCTACGAGCAGTACTTC.

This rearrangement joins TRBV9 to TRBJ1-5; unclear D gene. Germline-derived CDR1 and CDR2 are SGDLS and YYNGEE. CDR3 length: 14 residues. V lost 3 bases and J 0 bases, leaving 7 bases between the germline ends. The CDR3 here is CASSAGDSNQPQHF. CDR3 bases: TGTGCCAGCAGCGCCGGGGATAGCAATCAGCCCCAGCATTTT. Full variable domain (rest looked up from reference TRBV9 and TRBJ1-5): DSGVTQTPKHLITATGQRVTLRCSPRSGDLSVYWYQQSLDQGLQFLIQYYNGEERAKGNILERFSAQQFPDLHSELNLSSLELGDSALYFCASSAGDSNQPQHFGDGTRLSIL.

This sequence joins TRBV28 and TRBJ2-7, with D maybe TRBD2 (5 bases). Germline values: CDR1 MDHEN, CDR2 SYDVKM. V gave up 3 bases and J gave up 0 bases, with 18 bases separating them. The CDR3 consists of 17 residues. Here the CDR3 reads CASSFVRAVGSSYEQYF. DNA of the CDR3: TGTGCCAGCAGTTTTGTCAGAGCGGTCGGAAGCTCCTACGAGCAGTACTTC.

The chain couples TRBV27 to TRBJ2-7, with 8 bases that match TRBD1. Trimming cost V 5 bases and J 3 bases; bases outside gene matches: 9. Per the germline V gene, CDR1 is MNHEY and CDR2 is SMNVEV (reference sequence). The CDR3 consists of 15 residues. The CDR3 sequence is CASSITLQGDYEQYF. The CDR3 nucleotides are TGTGCCAGCAGTATAACCCTACAGGGGGACTACGAGCAGTACTTC.

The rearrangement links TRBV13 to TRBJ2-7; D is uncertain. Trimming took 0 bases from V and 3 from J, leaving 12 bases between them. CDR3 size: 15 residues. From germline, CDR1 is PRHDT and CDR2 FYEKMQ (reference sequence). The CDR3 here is CASSLGSRSVYEQYF. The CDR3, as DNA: TGTGCCAGCAGCTTAGGGTCCAGGTCGGTCTACGAGCAGTACTTC.

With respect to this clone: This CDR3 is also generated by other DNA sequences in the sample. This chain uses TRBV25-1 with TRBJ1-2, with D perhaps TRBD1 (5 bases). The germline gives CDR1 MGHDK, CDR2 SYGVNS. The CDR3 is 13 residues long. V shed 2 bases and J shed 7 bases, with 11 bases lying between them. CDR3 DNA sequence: TGTGCCAGCAGTGAAGAACGGGGGGGTGGCTACACCTTC. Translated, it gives CASSEERGGGYTF.